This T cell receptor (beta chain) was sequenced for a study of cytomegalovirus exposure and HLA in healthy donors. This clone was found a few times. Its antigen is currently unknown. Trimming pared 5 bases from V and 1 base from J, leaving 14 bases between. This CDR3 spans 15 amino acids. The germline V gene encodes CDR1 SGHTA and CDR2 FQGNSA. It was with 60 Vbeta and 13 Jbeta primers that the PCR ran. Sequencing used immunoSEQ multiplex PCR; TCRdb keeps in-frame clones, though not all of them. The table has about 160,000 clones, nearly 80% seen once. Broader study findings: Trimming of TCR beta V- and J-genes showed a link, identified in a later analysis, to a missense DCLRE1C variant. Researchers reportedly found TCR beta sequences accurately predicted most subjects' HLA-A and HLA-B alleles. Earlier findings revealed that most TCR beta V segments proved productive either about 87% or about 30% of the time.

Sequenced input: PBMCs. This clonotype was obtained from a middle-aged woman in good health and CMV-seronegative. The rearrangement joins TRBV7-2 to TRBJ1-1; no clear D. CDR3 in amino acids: CASSVWRVKNTEAFF. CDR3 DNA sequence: TGTGCCAGCAGCGTCTGGAGGGTAAAGAACACTGAAGCTTTCTTT.